The 23 T cell receptor beta chains given below trace back to one sample, sequenced in a study of Tregs in tolerant kidney transplant recipients. The nonmyeloablative bone marrow transplants came from related graft donors, with transient mixed chimerism. The assay was immunoSEQ multiplex PCR, and TCRdb's table has in-frame clones only and misses some. The sample carries 81,000 or so clones, roughly 91% recorded once. This specimen was CD4+ T cells from blood (PBMCs), taken 24 months after the transplant. The receptors were gathered from a human patient who received a combined kidney and bone marrow transplant. The T cells may come from the graft donor.

This clone was detected only once. The J gene is TRBJ1-2, the V gene TRBV19, with TRBD1 identical over 7 bases. The CDR3 length is 14 residues. Germline lookup yields CDR1 LNHDA and CDR2 SQIVND (reference sequence). The ends lost 5 bases at V and 7 bases at J; junction bases unmatched: 10. The CDR3 protein is CASSLRQGGIGYTF. The CDR3 coding sequence is TGTGCCAGTAGTCTCAGACAGGGAGGCATTGGCTACACCTTC.

The chain combines TRBV6-5 with TRBJ2-5, with D possibly being TRBD2 (5 bases). V lost 7 bases to trimming and J lost 5 bases, with 20 bases between them. CDR1 and CDR2 from the germline V gene are MNHEY and SVGAGI. The CDR3 loop spans 15 amino acids. CDR3 sequence: CASTTDPGRGETQYF. CDR3 DNA sequence: TGTGCCAGCACCACAGATCCGGGCCGCGGGGAGACCCAGTACTTC.

In the case of this clone: The sample holds other DNA sequences that translate to the same CDR3. The chain has TRBV30 and TRBJ2-7, with 9 bases lining up with TRBD1. J lost 1 base, V lost 5 bases, and 9 bases had no gene match. Germline V gene data show CDR1 as GTSNPN and CDR2 as SVGIG (reference sequence). This CDR3 has 15 amino acids. The DNA for the CDR3 is TGTGCCTGGTGCGAGGCGGGACAGGGATCCTACGAGCAGTACTTC. Encoded protein: CAWCEAGQGSYEQYF.

The chain employs TRBV7-2 and TRBJ2-2, with 10 bases lining up with TRBD2. The CDR3 is 16 residues long. V dropped 4 bases and J dropped 6; count of bases not matched to a gene: 8. Germline CDR1 is SGHTA and CDR2 is FQGNSA. The CDR3 reads CASSWSGGAFAGELFF. CDR3 coding DNA: TGTGCCAGCAGCTGGAGCGGGGGGGCCTTCGCCGGGGAGCTGTTTTTT.

This chain uses TRBV4-2 with TRBJ1-5; 7 nucleotides line up with TRBD1. V lost 1 base to trimming and J lost 4 bases; unmatched junction nucleotides: 4. The germline CDR1 and CDR2 sequences are LGHNA and YNFKEQ. The CDR3 is 15 residues long. The CDR3 protein is CASSQGGQYNQPQHF. CDR3 coding DNA: TGTGCCAGCAGCCAAGGGGGACAGTATAATCAGCCCCAGCATTTT.

The chain combines TRBV30 with TRBJ1-2, with 7 bases that match TRBD1. J lost 13 bases, V lost 3 bases, and 14 bases had no gene match. The CDR3 runs 13 residues. Germline V CDR1 and CDR2: GTSNPN, SVGIG (reference sequence). CDR3 region: CAWSSQGDRAGTF. The DNA for the CDR3 is TGTGCCTGGAGCAGTCAGGGGGACAGAGCGGGCACCTTC.

A single count supports this clone. This chain joins TRBV7-2 and TRBJ1-2, with D perhaps TRBD1 (6 bases). Trimming cost V 2 bases and J 11 bases, with 12 bases left between them. The CDR3 contains 12 residues. Germline V gene sequence: CDR1 SGHTA, CDR2 FQGNSA. This CDR3 is CASSLFRQGYTF. The CDR3 DNA is TGTGCCAGCAGCTTATTCCGGCAGGGGTACACCTTC. The full variable domain, rest sourced from reference TRBV7-2 and TRBJ1-2, is GAGVSQSPSNKVTEKGKDVELRCDPISGHTALYWYRQSLGQGLEFLIYFQGNSAPDKSGLPSDRFSAERTGGSVSTLTIQRTQQEDSAVYLCASSLFRQGYTFGSGTRLTVV.

In its sample, this clone was seen a few times. J is TRBJ1-3 and V is TRBV14; 7 bases are a match to TRBD1. Germline assignment: CDR1 SGHDN and CDR2 FVKESK. Unmatched junction bases numbered 6, after V lost 1 base and J lost 0 bases. The CDR3 loop spans 17 amino acids. The CDR3 reads CASSQGGTVLSGNTIYF. DNA for the CDR3: TGTGCCAGCAGCCAAGGAGGGACAGTACTCTCTGGAAACACCATATATTTT.

J is TRBJ1-1 and V is TRBV28; a weak D match, TRBD1 (5 bases). CDR1 and CDR2 from the germline V gene are MDHEN and SYDVKM. The CDR3 has 14 amino acids. Trimming cost V 3 bases and J 6 bases, with 14 bases left between them. CDR3 nucleotides: TGTGCCAGCAGTTTGACAGTCTCAAGAGCTGAAGCTTTCTTT. Encoded protein: CASSLTVSRAEAFF.

The chain employs TRBV5-6 and TRBJ2-2, with TRBD2 matching over 7 bases. Germline V lookup: CDR1 SGHDT, CDR2 YYEEEE. This CDR3 is built from 17 residues. Trimming at V came to 0 bases and at J to 1 base, leaving 6 bases not matched to a gene. In DNA form, the CDR3 reads TGTGCCAGCAGCTTGGGGGGGAGCGGGATGAACACCGGGGAGCTGTTTTTT. It codes for CASSLGGSGMNTGELFF.

The chain combines TRBV27 with TRBJ1-2, with TRBD1 matching over 12 bases. From germline, CDR1 is MNHEY and CDR2 SMNVEV (reference sequence). With V trimmed by 6 bases and J by 8 bases, 7 bases remained unmatched. This CDR3 comprises 14 residues. This CDR3 is CASRTGQGARGYTF. CDR3 nucleotide sequence: TGTGCCAGCAGGACGGGACAGGGGGCTCGGGGCTACACCTTC.

There are a few counts of this clone. This rearrangement joins TRBV18 to TRBJ1-3, with 10 bases identical to TRBD1. J was trimmed by 1 base and V by 4 bases; bases with no gene match: 7. The CDR3 spans 17 residues. Germline lookup yields CDR1 KGHSH and CDR2 LQKENI. The CDR3 DNA reads TGTGCCAGCTCACAATCGACAGGGGGCGGATCTGGAAACACCATATATTTT. Amino acids: CASSQSTGGGSGNTIYF.

The V gene is TRBV6-4, the J gene TRBJ2-7; TRBD2 aligns across 7 bases. J gave up 3 bases and V 7 bases, and 9 bases lay outside the gene matches. Germline CDR1 and CDR2: MRHNA and SNTAGT. This CDR3 region has 14 residues. The CDR3, as DNA: TGTGCCAGCATCCCCCGGGACTATAACTACGAGCAGTACTTC. Translated: CASIPRDYNYEQYF.

The V gene is TRBV5-1, the J gene TRBJ2-5; 9 bases line up with TRBD1. The ends lost 4 bases at V and 4 bases at J; junction bases unmatched: 8. The CDR3 is made up of 15 amino acids. Germline V CDR1 and CDR2: SGHRS, YFSETQ. CDR3 nucleotide sequence: TGCGCCAGCAGCGTACAGGGGGCGCTCGGAGAGACCCAGTACTTC. It encodes CASSVQGALGETQYF.

This chain uses TRBV5-3 with TRBJ2-1; 10 nucleotides line up with TRBD1. TRBV5-3 is treated as an ORF (open reading frame) with a function not yet certain. The J segment lost 7 bases and the V segment lost 0 bases, leaving 4 bases of the junction unmatched. The CDR3 has 15 amino acids. The CDR3: CARSLGQDRGNEQFF. Written as DNA, the CDR3 is TGTGCCAGAAGCTTGGGCCAGGACAGGGGGAATGAGCAGTTCTTC.

The chain carries TRBV29-1 and TRBJ1-5, with 7 bases aligning to TRBD1. V was pared by 7 bases and J by 3 bases, with 3 bases of the junction left unmatched. The CDR3 is 12 amino acids. Per germline, CDR1 SQVTM and CDR2 ANQGSEA. The CDR3 bases are TGCAGCGCAGGGGGAGTCAATCAGCCCCAGCATTTT. Its protein product is CSAGGVNQPQHF.

The J gene is TRBJ2-1, the V gene TRBV7-3; 8 positions match TRBD1. The length of the CDR3 is 13 residues. Germline CDR1 is SGHTA and CDR2 is FQGTGA. V gave up 3 bases and J gave up 7 bases; unmatched junction bases: 2. This CDR3 reads CASSFNRGNEQFF. CDR3 DNA sequence: TGTGCCAGCAGCTTCAACAGGGGGAATGAGCAGTTCTTC. The whole variable domain, remainder taken from reference TRBV7-3 and TRBJ2-1, is GAGVSQTPSNKVTEKGKYVELRCDPISGHTALYWYRQSLGQGPEFLIYFQGTGAADDSGLPNDRFFAVRPEGSVSTLKIQRTERGDSAVYLCASSFNRGNEQFFGPGTRLTVL.

The chain joins TRBV5-1 to TRBJ2-7; D perhaps matches TRBD2 (6 bases). The CDR3 has 13 amino acids. The germline gives CDR1 SGHRS, CDR2 YFSETQ. Trimming cost V 0 bases and J 6 bases, with 10 bases left between them. The CDR3 DNA reads TGCGCCAGCAGCTTGGCTGGGAGGAGCGAGCAGTACTTC. Its protein is CASSLAGRSEQYF. Full variable domain (outside the CDR3, taken from reference TRBV5-1 and TRBJ2-7): KAGVTQTPRYLIKTRGQQVTLSCSPISGHRSVSWYQQTPGQGLQFLFEYFSETQRNKGNFPGRFSGRQFSNSRSEMNVSTLELGDSALYLCASSLAGRSEQYFGPGTRLTVT.

CDR3 coding DNA: TGTGCCAGCAGCCGCCGCTCGAGGGTAGGCTACACCTTC. Translated, it gives CASSRRSRVGYTF. This chain uses TRBV5-8 with TRBJ1-2; D uncertain. Per germline, CDR1 SGHTS and CDR2 YDEGEE. The CDR3 totals 13 residues. V was trimmed by 4 bases and J by 8 bases, leaving 15 bases between them.

J is TRBJ2-1 and V is TRBV6-5, with 8 positions matching TRBD1. CDR1 is MNHEY and CDR2 is SVGAGI in the germline V gene. V trimming: 5 bases; J trimming: 7 bases; junction bases outside the gene matches: 10. The CDR3 sequence is 15 residues long. The CDR3 loop reads CASSQDRVLRNEQFF. The CDR3 bases are TGTGCCAGCAGTCAGGACAGGGTCCTTAGAAATGAGCAGTTCTTC.

This chain links TRBV19 with TRBJ2-1; D is ambiguous. Germline CDR1 is LNHDA and CDR2 is SQIVND (reference sequence). The germline V and J ends were trimmed by 1 base and 2 bases, with 6 bases remaining between them. The CDR3 sequence is 14 residues long. The CDR3 DNA sequence: TGTGCCAGTAGTATAGTAGGAGCCTACAATGAGCAGTTCTTC. Translated: CASSIVGAYNEQFF. Full variable domain (remainder filled in from reference TRBV19 and TRBJ2-1): DGGITQSPKYLFRKEGQNVTLSCEQNLNHDAMYWYRQDPGQGLRLIYYSQIVNDFQKGDIAEGYSVSREKKESFPLTVTSAQKNPTAFYLCASSIVGAYNEQFFGPGTRLTVL.

The table lists this clone with a few counts. The CDR3 coding sequence is TGTGCCAGCAGAAGCCCGGGACAGGCGGGGCAGCCCCAGCATTTT. It codes for CASRSPGQAGQPQHF. V and J are TRBV6-6 and TRBJ1-5, with 8 bases that match TRBD1. Germline V CDR1 and CDR2: MNHNY, SVGAGI (reference sequence). V was pared by 6 bases and J by 7 bases, with 11 bases of the junction left unmatched. This CDR3 comprises 15 residues.

V and J are TRBV7-2 and TRBJ1-2; D possibly corresponds to TRBD1 (6 bases). The CDR3 covers 16 residues. V shed 5 bases and J shed 4 bases, with 20 bases lying between them. From germline, CDR1 is SGHTA and CDR2 FQGNSA. The DNA of the CDR3 is TGTGCCAGCAGCCGTGCCCGCGCCAGGGGAAGCTATGGCTACACCTTC. Its translation is CASSRARARGSYGYTF. Looking up the rest from reference TRBV7-2 and TRBJ1-2 gives the full variable domain: GAGVSQSPSNKVTEKGKDVELRCDPISGHTALYWYRQSLGQGLEFLIYFQGNSAPDKSGLPSDRFSAERTGGSVSTLTIQRTQQEDSAVYLCASSRARARGSYGYTFGSGTRLTVV.